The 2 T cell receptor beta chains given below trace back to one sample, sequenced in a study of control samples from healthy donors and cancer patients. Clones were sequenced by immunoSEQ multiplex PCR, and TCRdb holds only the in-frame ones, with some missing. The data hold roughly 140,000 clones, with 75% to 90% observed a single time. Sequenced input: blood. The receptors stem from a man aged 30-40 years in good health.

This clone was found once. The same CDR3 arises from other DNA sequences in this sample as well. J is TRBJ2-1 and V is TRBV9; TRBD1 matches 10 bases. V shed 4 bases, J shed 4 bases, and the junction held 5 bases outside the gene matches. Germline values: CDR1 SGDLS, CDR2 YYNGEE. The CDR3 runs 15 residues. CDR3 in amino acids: CASSLGQGGYNEQFF. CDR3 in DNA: TGTGCCAGCAGCCTCGGACAGGGGGGTTACAATGAGCAGTTCTTC.

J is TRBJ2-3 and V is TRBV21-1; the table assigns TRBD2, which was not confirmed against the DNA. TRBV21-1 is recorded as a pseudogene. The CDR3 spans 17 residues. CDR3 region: CASSWAGGQPSTDTQYF. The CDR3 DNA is TGTGCCAGCAGCTGGGCGGGAGGGCAGCCTAGCACAGATACGCAGTATTTT.